What follows describes a single TCR beta chain. As yet, its antigen is unknown. This record comes from a study of blood T cells in healthy people across ages. As for the study in general: The template switching approach captured approximately one barcoded beta molecule for every two T cells. General study points: Changes in expanded clonotypes were possibly confounded, as the CMV status of donors was unknown. As age increased, TCR beta diversity per million T cells fell in a roughly linear fashion.

Next came a second PCR, run for about 7 to 12 cycles, which used a sample-barcoded 5' primer along with a J-beta primer mix. TCRdb ran MiXCR on the 5' RACE reads and lists one entry per CDR3 protein. The table has about 1,600,000 distinct CDR3 sequences, around 42% seen once. The ends lost 1 base at V and 4 bases at J; junction bases unmatched: 7. In germline, CDR1 is SEHNR, CDR2 FQNEAQ (reference sequence). The CDR3 has 16 amino acids. Specimen: blood. The V call is TRBV7-9, the J call TRBJ1-1; TRBD1 matches at 9 bases. The TCR sequence derives from a woman aged 18-29 years in good health. DNA of the CDR3: TGTGCCAGCAGCTTAGGAACCGGGACAGGGTCCACTGAAGCTTTCTTT. It specifies CASSLGTGTGSTEAFF.